This T cell receptor (beta chain) originates from a study of blood T cell repertoires in COVID-19. Study-level information: Samples taken during acute and convalescent COVID-19 were collected in the United States, Italy and Spain.

Sequencing used immunoSEQ multiplex PCR; TCRdb keeps in-frame clones, though not all of them. The repertoire holds 60,000 to 80,000 clones, with just over 85% as singletons. CDR1 and CDR2 (germline): SGHNT, YENEEA. V dropped 4 bases and J dropped 7; count of bases not matched to a gene: 3. CDR3 size: 12 residues. J is TRBJ1-1 and V is TRBV11-3, with TRBD1 matching 7 bases. The sample comprised peripheral blood. The receptor's source is a woman older than 75 with acute or convalescent COVID-19. CDR3 sequence: CASSSRQGEAFF. Written as DNA, the CDR3 is TGTGCCAGCAGCTCCCGACAGGGTGAAGCTTTCTTT.